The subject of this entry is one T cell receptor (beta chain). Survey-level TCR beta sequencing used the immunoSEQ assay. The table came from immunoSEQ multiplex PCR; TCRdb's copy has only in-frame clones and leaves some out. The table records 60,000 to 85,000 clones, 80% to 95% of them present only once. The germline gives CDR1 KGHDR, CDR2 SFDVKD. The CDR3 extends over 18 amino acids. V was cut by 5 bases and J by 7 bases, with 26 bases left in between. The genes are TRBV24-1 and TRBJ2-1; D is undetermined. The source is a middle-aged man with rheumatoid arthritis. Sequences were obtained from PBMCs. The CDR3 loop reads CATSGPSLTAFSRNEQFF. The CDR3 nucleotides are TGTGCCACCAGTGGTCCCTCCCTTACAGCGTTTTCTCGGAATGAGCAGTTCTTC.